This T cell receptor (beta chain) was sequenced during a study of Graves' ophthalmopathy and Graves' hyperthyroidism (dated by TCRdb to 2016 to 2019). For context, the study as a whole: Peripheral blood was collected before any treatment was given, at the time of initial diagnosis. The study used TCR beta repertoire signatures to distinguish Graves' ophthalmopathy from Graves' hyperthyroidism and to predict progression to ophthalmopathy. In total, approximately 130 blood samples were TCR-sequenced: 43 ophthalmopathy, some 75 hyperthyroidism and about 17 hyperthyroidism-to-ophthalmopathy patients. To explore V-J signatures that distinguish ophthalmopathy from hyperthyroidism, a discovery set of 100 patients was enrolled, made up of 40 to 45 with ophthalmopathy and fewer than 60 with stable hyperthyroidism. An independent validation cohort was composed of some 19 hyperthyroidism patients and 15 to 17 patients who later progressed from hyperthyroidism to ophthalmopathy. In about 6 hyperthyroidism patients, the T-cell repertoire of thyroid tissue was compared with the T-cell repertoire of blood. Following sampling, methimazole starting at 30 mg daily was administered to hyperthyroidism patients, and high-dose intravenous methylprednisolone was administered to ophthalmopathy patients. For training and testing, the roughly 97 patients in the discovery cohort were randomly divided in a 7:3 ratio. On the study overall, not on this receptor specifically: Most of the expanded thyroid clonotypes with a frequency above 0.001 were also detected in blood, and it was suggested that the thyroid immune response may be reflected by blood repertoires. The 13-signature model separated ophthalmopathy from stable hyperthyroidism with 85% to 90% sensitivity and approximately 83% specificity in cross-validation, and 80%/75% in the test set. Sample size was not statistically predetermined, and group allocation was not concealed from the investigators. In validation, the model predicted ophthalmopathy progression with over 60% sensitivity and 72.22% specificity; approximately 12 predicted patients were CT-confirmed with GO in a median of approximately 6.5 months.

A patient counted as having stable hyperthyroidism if there was no progression to ophthalmopathy within 18 months of follow-up. The hyperthyroidism patients were 18 to 65 years old and newly diagnosed, with a disease duration of less than 2 months. Patients with other autoimmune diseases, uncontrolled infections, pregnancy or lactation were excluded. Diagnosis relied on clinical symptoms, serum thyroxine, TRAb, thyroid ultrasound and orbital computed tomography. Using Ficoll-Paque density gradient centrifugation, PBMCs were isolated from 8.5 to 10 ml of fresh peripheral blood. Trizol reagent was used to extract the total RNA, and its quality was then checked on an Agilent 2100 Bioanalyzer. For repertoire sequencing, TCR beta CDR3 regions were amplified from RNA transcripts. HTBI primers and the Qiagen OneStep RT-PCR kit were used in a first-round RT-PCR, which was followed by a second-round multiplex PCR, size selection and purification. Sequencing of the libraries was carried out on an Illumina HiSeq2000 in paired-end mode with 100 bp reads. The paper's data handling went like this. SOAPnuke was used to process the reads, removing any read that contained adapters or uncalled bases, had a mean Phred below 15, or lacked an exact match to the constant primer or identifier. COPE v1.2.5 was used to merge high-quality paired reads. Unique nucleotide sequences were defined as clonotypes and aligned to IMGT TRB V, D and J references using MiTCR v1.1. The analysis was limited to V-J combinations with a frequency above 0.0001, which together covered approximately 99% of the repertoires. For each V-J combination, a TCR clonal expansion and chaos score was defined as the ratio of F50 clonal expansion to chaos observed in the TCRdist matrix. Welch's t-statistics and random forest were used to reduce the features to some 13 V-J combinations, which were then used as input to a naive Bayes classifier. Thyroid-blood repertoire similarity was quantified with the Morisita-Horn index. Clones were called with MiXCR by TCRdb after fastp trimmed the public reads at Q25, and only in-frame beta chains were retained. Identical CDR3 proteins give one entry, which carries the most common genes and DNA. For this entry, the V and J calls and clone size follow TCRdb and not the study's own pipeline. This sample has about 620,000 distinct CDR3 sequences in its table, and 20% to 25% of those were observed once. Jointly, the top ten make up around 6.5% of the sample.

A single count supports this clonotype. The antigen this receptor binds is unknown. No clone much larger than this one lies a single base away; base qualities are absent. One read alone makes for weak evidence. The CDR3 runs 13 residues from the cysteine to the phenylalanine. The kept DNA is CDR3 alone, 39 bases in frame from the first base. V is trimmed back by 6 bases and J by 8 bases, and the junction contains 7 bases that no gene match accounts for. The germline V gene sets CDR1 to MNHNS and CDR2 to SASEGT. The receptor was isolated from a woman younger than 35 with stable Graves' hyperthyroidism. Some clones in this sample may be carry-over from other donors' samples. Donor details come from another sample of the same person, matched by shared clones. The rearranged segments are TRBV6-1 and TRBJ1-2; 9 bases in the middle match TRBD1. The specimen was peripheral blood. DNA sequence: TGTGCCAGCAGCACCGGGACAGGGCGAGGCTACACCTTC. It translates to CASSTGTGRGYTF.